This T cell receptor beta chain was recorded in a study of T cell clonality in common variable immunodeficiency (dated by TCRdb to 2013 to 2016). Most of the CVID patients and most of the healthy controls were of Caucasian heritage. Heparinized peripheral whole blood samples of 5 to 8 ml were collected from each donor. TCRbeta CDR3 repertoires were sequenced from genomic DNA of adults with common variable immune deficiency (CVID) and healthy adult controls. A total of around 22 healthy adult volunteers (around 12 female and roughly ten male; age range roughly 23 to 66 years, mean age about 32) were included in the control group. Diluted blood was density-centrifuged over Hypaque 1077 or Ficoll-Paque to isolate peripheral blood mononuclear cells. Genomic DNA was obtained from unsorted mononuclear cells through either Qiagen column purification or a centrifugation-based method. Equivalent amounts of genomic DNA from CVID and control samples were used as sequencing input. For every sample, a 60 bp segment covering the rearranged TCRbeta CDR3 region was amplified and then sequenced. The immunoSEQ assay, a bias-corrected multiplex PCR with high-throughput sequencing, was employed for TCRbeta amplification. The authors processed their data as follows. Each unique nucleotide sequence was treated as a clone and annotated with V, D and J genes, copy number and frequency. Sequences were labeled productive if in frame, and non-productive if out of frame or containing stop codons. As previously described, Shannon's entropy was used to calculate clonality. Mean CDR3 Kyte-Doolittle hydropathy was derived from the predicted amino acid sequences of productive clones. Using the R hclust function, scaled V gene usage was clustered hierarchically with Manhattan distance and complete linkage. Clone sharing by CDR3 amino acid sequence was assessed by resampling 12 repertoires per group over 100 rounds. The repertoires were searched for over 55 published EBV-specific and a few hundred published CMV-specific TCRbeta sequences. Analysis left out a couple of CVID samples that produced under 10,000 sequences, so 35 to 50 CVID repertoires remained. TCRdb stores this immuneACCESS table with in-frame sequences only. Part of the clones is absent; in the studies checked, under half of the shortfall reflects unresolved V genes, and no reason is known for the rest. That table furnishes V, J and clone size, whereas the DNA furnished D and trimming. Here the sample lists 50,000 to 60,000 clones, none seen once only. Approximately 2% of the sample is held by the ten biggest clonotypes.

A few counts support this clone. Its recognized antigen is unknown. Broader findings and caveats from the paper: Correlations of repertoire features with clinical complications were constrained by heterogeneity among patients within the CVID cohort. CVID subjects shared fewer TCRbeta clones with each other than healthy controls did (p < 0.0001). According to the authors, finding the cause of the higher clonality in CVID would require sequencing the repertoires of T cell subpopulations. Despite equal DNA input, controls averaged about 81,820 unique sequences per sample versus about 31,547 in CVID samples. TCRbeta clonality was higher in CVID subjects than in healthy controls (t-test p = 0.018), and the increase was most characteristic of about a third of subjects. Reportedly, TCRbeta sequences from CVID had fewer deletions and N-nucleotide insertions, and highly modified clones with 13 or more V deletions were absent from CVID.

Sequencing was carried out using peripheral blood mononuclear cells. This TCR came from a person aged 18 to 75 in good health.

The CDR3 protein sequence reads: CASSLGRREQYF. CDR3 DNA, as far as it was read: TGCGCCAGCAGCTTGGGCAGGCGCGAG. Recombination joined TRBV5-1 with TRBJ2-7, with the D gene uncertain. The read gets to within 3 residues of the CDR3 end, and the germline J gene fills in the rest. V loses 0 bases, J loses 6 bases, and the germline ends lie 7 bases apart. The CDR1 and CDR2 encoded by the germline V gene are SGHRS and YFSETQ. The CDR3 covers 12 residues, taking in both the cysteine and the phenylalanine. The CDR3 was read in part: 27 bases, with the frame set at base 1.